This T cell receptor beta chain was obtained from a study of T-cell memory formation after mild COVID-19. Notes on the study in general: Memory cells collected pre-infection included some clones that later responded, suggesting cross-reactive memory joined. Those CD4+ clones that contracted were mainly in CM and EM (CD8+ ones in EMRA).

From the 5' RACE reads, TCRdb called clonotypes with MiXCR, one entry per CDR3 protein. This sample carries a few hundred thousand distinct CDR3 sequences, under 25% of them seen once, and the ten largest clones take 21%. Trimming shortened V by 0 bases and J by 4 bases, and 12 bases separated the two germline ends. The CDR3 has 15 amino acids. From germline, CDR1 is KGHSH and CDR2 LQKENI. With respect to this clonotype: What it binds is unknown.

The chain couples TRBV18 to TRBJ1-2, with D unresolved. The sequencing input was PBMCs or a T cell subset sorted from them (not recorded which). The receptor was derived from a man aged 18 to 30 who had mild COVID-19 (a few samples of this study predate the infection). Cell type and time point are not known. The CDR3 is CASSPPSSNSYGYTF. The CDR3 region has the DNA TGTGCCAGCTCACCACCGTCTAGCAACTCCTATGGCTACACCTTC.